A selection of T cell receptor beta chains follows, all from one sample in a study of Ad26.COV2.S vaccination and SARS-CoV-2 variants. Method: immunoSEQ multiplex PCR; TCRdb's copy keeps in-frame clones and lacks some. The table has roughly 350,000 clones, approximately 90% seen once; the top ten hold approximately 5.9%. Source: peripheral blood, taken in a trial of Ad26.COV2.S vaccine versus placebo. The source is a person between 18 and 60 years old who received the Ad26.COV2.S COVID-19 vaccine or a placebo. CDR3s leave out the opening cysteine and the closing phenylalanine or tryptophan.

CDR3 | J | V
ASSSASVSTDTQY | TRBJ2-3 | TRBV27
ASSPRWREQGVEGNTIY | TRBJ1-3 | TRBV13
ASSYRIGTIQEAF | TRBJ1-1 | TRBV6-5
ASSPSDSPLH | TRBJ1-6 | TRBV18
AWSFGERPQH | TRBJ1-5 | TRBV30
ALGGGGSYGYT | TRBJ1-2 | TRBV25-1
ASSLAQGLTDTQY | TRBJ2-3 | TRBV5-4
SVSTGGSYGYT | TRBJ1-2 | TRBV29-1
ASSQEIRDRSYEQY | TRBJ2-7 | TRBV3-1/TRBV3-2
ASSEYEGRGPGNTIY | TRBJ1-3 | TRBV25-1
ASSFPGLAGNNEQF | TRBJ2-1 | TRBV28
ASSRRLAGQQETQY | TRBJ2-5 | TRBV28
ASRGGTSGTYEQY | TRBJ2-7 | TRBV5-6
ASSLDHDQPQH | TRBJ1-5 | TRBV5-1
ASSSARLAGYTDTQY | TRBJ2-3 | TRBV7-9
ASSQSRGTNSPLH | TRBJ1-6 | TRBV19